A single TCR beta chain is shown here with its context. The final CDR3 position lacks the conserved phenylalanine or tryptophan, pointing to a likely read error. Because the CDR3's place on the DNA is in doubt, the DNA is left out and the CDR3 is given as listed by TCRdb. The length of the CDR3 is 12 amino acids, counting both ends. MiXCR was run by TCRdb on the RT-PCR reads, yielding one entry per CDR3 protein. Among about 400,000 distinct CDR3 sequences, 16% were seen once, and the ten largest hold over 6%. This specimen comes from a study of patients and donors after allogeneic stem cell transplantation.

This receptor was obtained from a human donor who was either an allogeneic HSCT recipient or a stem cell or donor lymphocyte infusion donor (not recorded which). It is not recorded whose cells these are; they may come from a transplant donor. Sequencing was done on a sample of blood, either unsorted or a sorted T cell fraction (not recorded which). The V gene is TRBV21-1, the J gene TRBJ2-4; TRBD2 reflects the table's D call only, with no check against the DNA. TRBV21-1 is a pseudogene segment. This CDR3 reads CASSKKRNGQPI.